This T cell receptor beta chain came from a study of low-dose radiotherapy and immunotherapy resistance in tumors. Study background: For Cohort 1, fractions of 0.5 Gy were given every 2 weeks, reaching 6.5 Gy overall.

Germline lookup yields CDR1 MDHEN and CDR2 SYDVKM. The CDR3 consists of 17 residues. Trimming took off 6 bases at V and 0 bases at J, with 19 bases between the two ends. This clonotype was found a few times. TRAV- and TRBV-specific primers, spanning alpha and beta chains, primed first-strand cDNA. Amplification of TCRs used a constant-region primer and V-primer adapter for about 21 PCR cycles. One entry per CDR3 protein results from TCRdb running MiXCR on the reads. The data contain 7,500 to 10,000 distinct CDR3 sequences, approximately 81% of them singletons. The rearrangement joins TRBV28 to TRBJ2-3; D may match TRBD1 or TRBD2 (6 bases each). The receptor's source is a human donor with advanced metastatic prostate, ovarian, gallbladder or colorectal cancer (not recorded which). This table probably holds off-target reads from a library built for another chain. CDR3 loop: CASSYIRGQFSTDTQYF. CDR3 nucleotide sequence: TGTGCCAGCAGCTACATACGGGGGCAGTTTAGCACAGATACGCAGTATTTT. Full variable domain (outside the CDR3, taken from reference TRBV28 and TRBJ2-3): DVKVTQSSRYLVKRTGEKVFLECVQDMDHENMFWYRQDPGLGLRLIYFSYDVKMKEKGDIPEGYSVSREKKERFSLILESASTNQTSMYLCASSYIRGQFSTDTQYFGPGTRLTVL.